This T cell receptor (beta chain) was found in a study of vaccination effects on CD4 cells after COVID-19. On the study more broadly: Participants received two doses of either the BNT162b2 or mRNA-1273 vaccine.

Whole-study findings and limits: A shortage of convalescent patients and an absence of early post-infection timepoints characterized the study. The study found marked clonal contraction of infection- and vaccine-induced clones late after vaccination.

This table comes from immunoSEQ multiplex PCR, and its TCRdb copy is limited to in-frame clones, with some not included. The table lists more than 20,000 clones, around 74% of them singletons, with roughly 3.5% in the top ten. Only one count was recorded for this clone. Its specificity is not known. The CDR3 covers 14 residues. CDR1 and CDR2 from the germline V gene are ENHRY and SYGVKD. The V segment lost 7 bases and the J segment 3 bases; nucleotides outside the gene matches: 6. With the ViraFEST assay, the study expanded antigen-specific CD4+ T cells using viral peptide pools, then sequenced them. Cultured cells yielded isolated CD4+ T cells after 10 to 11 days. Testing of the vaccine recipients showed negative nucleocapsid antibodies and no prior SARS-CoV-2 infection. Cultivation was performed at a few million PBMC per well with roughly 10 IU/ml IL-2 and 9.5 to 10 ug/ml peptides added.

The source was CD4+ T cells from PBMCs cultured with SARS-CoV-2 spike peptides, collected before COVID-19 vaccination. The gene calls are TRBV10-3 and TRBJ2-5, with 9 bases matching TRBD1. The clonotype originates from a human donor who received a COVID-19 vaccine. The chain's CDR3 is CAINQGQGKETQYF. The CDR3 DNA reads TGTGCCATCAACCAGGGACAGGGAAAAGAGACCCAGTACTTC.